These 31 T cell receptor beta chains came from one sample sequenced in a study of T-cell memory formation after mild COVID-19. TCRdb called the 5' RACE reads again in MiXCR, with one record for every CDR3 protein. This sample has about 82,000 distinct CDR3 sequences; roughly 16% occur once, and the top ten carry approximately 39%. The sequencing input was PBMCs or a T cell subset sorted from them (not recorded which). The receptors originated from a man aged 18 to 30 who had mild COVID-19 (a few samples of this study predate the infection). Cell type and time point are not known.

This clonotype was seen only a few times. The chain is built from TRBV12-3 or TRBV12-4 and TRBJ1-2, with D hard to call. Trimming cost V 2 bases and J 5 bases, with 9 bases left between them. CDR3 length: 13 residues. The CDR3 region is CASSLSNGYGYTF. The CDR3, as DNA: TGTGCCAGCAGTTTAAGTAACGGATATGGCTACACCTTC.

This clonotype was seen a handful of times. This chain links TRBV7-2 with TRBJ2-3; D is perhaps TRBD1 (6 bases). V was trimmed by 5 bases and J by 4 bases, leaving 19 bases between them. This CDR3 is 16 amino acids long. Germline V gene sequence: CDR1 SGHTA, CDR2 FQGNSA. Written as DNA, the CDR3 is TGTGCCAGCAGCCCCCTAGGTACAGGGCTAGCAGATACGCAGTATTTT. It translates to CASSPLGTGLADTQYF.

This clonotype was recorded many times. The rearrangement uses TRBV12-3 or TRBV12-4 and TRBJ2-1, with 7 bases aligning to TRBD2. Trimming removed 5 bases from V and 4 bases from J; junction bases left unmatched: 8. The CDR3 sequence is 15 residues long. Written as DNA, the CDR3 is TGTGCCAGCAGTCCCCTGGGCGGGAGTTACAATGAGCAGTTCTTC. Translation gives CASSPLGGSYNEQFF.

This clonotype was recorded many times. The chain links TRBV20-1 to TRBJ2-7; D not resolved. The CDR3 totals 13 residues. CDR1 and CDR2 (germline): DFQATT, SNEGSKA (reference sequence). Trimming took 3 bases from V and 2 from J, leaving 11 bases between them. The CDR3 bases are TGCAGTGCTAGGCTGGGCCATGCCTACGAGCAGTACTTC. Its protein product is CSARLGHAYEQYF.

This clonotype was seen a few times. V gene TRBV7-8 combines with J gene TRBJ1-1; D gene unclear. Between the trimmed V and J ends, which lost 0 bases and 3 bases, there was a span of 5 bases. From germline, CDR1 is SGHVS and CDR2 FQNEAQ. CDR3 length equals 13 residues. CDR3 region: CASSLAGYTEAFF. DNA of the CDR3: TGTGCCAGCAGCTTAGCGGGGTACACTGAAGCTTTCTTT.

CDR3 amino acids: CSARDPGMNTEAFF. For the CDR3, the DNA is TGCAGTGCTAGAGATCCGGGGATGAACACTGAAGCTTTCTTT. The chain combines TRBV20-1 with TRBJ1-1; unclear D gene. V lost 0 bases, J lost 0 bases, and 8 bases lay in between. CDR1 DFQATT and CDR2 SNEGSKA come from the germline V gene (reference sequence). This CDR3 contains 14 residues.

V and J are TRBV6-1 and TRBJ1-5; 9 bases fit TRBD1. The CDR3 loop spans 16 amino acids. Trimming at V came to 4 bases and at J to 7 bases, leaving 11 bases not matched to a gene. The germline gives CDR1 MNHNS, CDR2 SASEGT. CDR3 DNA: TGTGCCAGCAGTGCTTCCGGGACAGGGTCCGGCCAGCCCCAGCATTTT. Its protein is CASSASGTGSGQPQHF.

This clonotype showed up just a few times. V usage is TRBV4-2 and J usage is TRBJ2-6, with unresolved D. The CDR3 spans 17 residues. Germline lookup yields CDR1 LGHNA and CDR2 YNFKEQ. Trimming cost V 0 bases and J 0 bases, with 9 bases left between them. The CDR3 DNA follows: TGTGCCAGCAGCCAAGATCCCGACGGCTCTGGGGCCAACGTCCTGACTTTC. Translation: CASSQDPDGSGANVLTF.

The rearrangement joins TRBV7-6 to TRBJ2-1; unclear D gene. Germline assignment: CDR1 SGHVS and CDR2 FNYEAQ. The CDR3 is 13 amino acids. The V end lost 2 bases, the J end lost 3 bases, and 5 bases lay between the germline ends. The CDR3 region has the DNA TGTGCCAGCAGCTTACGAGGCTACAATGAGCAGTTCTTC. This codes for CASSLRGYNEQFF.

The CDR3 sequence is CASSLPPRGKSYNEQFF. Written as DNA, the CDR3 is TGTGCCAGCAGTTTACCCCCTCGGGGTAAGTCCTACAATGAGCAGTTCTTC. This chain connects TRBV27 to TRBJ2-1; maybe TRBD2 (5 bases). This CDR3 region has 17 residues. The ends were cut back, 2 bases at V and 1 base at J, with 15 bases in the middle. Germline V CDR1 and CDR2: MNHEY, SMNVEV (reference sequence).

The chain carries TRBV6-6 and TRBJ2-3; D could derive from TRBD1 or TRBD2 (5 bases each). Trimming cost V 4 bases and J 5 bases, with 16 bases left between them. The germline gives CDR1 MNHNY, CDR2 SVGAGI (reference sequence). The CDR3 is 15 amino acids. CDR3 DNA: TGTGCCAGCAGTTTTACCGTTACAGGAGGAGATACGCAGTATTTT. It is translated as CASSFTVTGGDTQYF.

This clonotype was observed a few times. The rearrangement uses TRBV4-3 and TRBJ2-3, with 7 bases identical to TRBD1. Trimming removed 0 bases from V and 4 bases from J; junction bases left unmatched: 4. This CDR3 spans 15 amino acids. Germline V gene data show CDR1 as LGHNA and CDR2 as YSLEER. The CDR3 DNA reads as TGCGCCAGCAGCCAAGATTCAACAGGGGCAGATACGCAGTATTTT. Translated, it gives CASSQDSTGADTQYF.

Only a few counts were recorded for this clonotype. The chain links TRBV27 to TRBJ1-2; 7 bases agree with TRBD1. J was trimmed by 8 bases and V by 7 bases; bases with no gene match: 7. Per the germline V gene, CDR1 is MNHEY and CDR2 is SMNVEV (reference sequence). The CDR3 loop spans 12 amino acids. CDR3 residues: CASTRGGEGYTF. The CDR3 DNA reads as TGTGCCAGCACCAGGGGGGGCGAGGGCTACACCTTC.

This chain connects TRBV19 to TRBJ2-1; D gene unclear. CDR3 length: 15 residues. Trimming pared 2 bases from V and 0 bases from J, leaving 8 bases between. Looked up from germline, CDR1 is LNHDA and CDR2 is SQIVND (reference sequence). The chain's CDR3 is CASSIQASSYNEQFF. As DNA, the CDR3 is TGTGCCAGTAGTATACAGGCTAGCTCCTACAATGAGCAGTTCTTC.

This clonotype was counted a few times. The chain joins TRBV12-3 or TRBV12-4 to TRBJ1-1; D unclear. The CDR3 totals 10 residues. V was cut by 3 bases and J by 10 bases, with 6 bases left in between. The CDR3: CASSFGRAFF. DNA for the CDR3: TGTGCCAGCAGTTTTGGGCGAGCTTTCTTT.

This clonotype was counted only a few times. The CDR3 DNA reads TGCGCCAGCAGCCTTAGGGGCGGAAACTATGGCTACACCTTC. This translates into CASSLRGGNYGYTF. The rearrangement uses TRBV4-1 and TRBJ1-2; the D gene is possibly TRBD1 (5 bases). The CDR3 contains 14 residues. With 4 bases removed from V and 2 bases from J, the gap between germline ends came to 11 bases. CDR1 is MGHRA and CDR2 is YSYEKL in the germline V gene.

The gene calls are TRBV4-2 and TRBJ2-5; 10 nucleotides agree with TRBD2. Unmatched junction bases numbered 7, after V lost 4 bases and J lost 2 bases. The germline V gene has CDR1 LGHNA and CDR2 YNFKEQ. The CDR3 length is 16 residues. The CDR3 region is CASSLIGLAVQETQYF. CDR3 sequence (DNA): TGTGCCAGCAGCCTAATAGGACTAGCGGTTCAAGAGACCCAGTACTTC.

The rearrangement links TRBV19 to TRBJ1-5; D is undetermined. CDR1 LNHDA and CDR2 SQIVND come from the germline V gene (reference sequence). Trimming removed 3 bases at V and 2 bases at J, with 8 bases between. This CDR3 spans 14 amino acids. The CDR3 sequence: CASSIGVGNQPQHF. The CDR3 bases are TGTGCCAGTAGTATTGGGGTAGGCAATCAGCCCCAGCATTTT.

This clonotype was counted only a few times. The chain joins TRBV29-1 to TRBJ1-2, with a tentative D call TRBD1 (5 bases). This CDR3 comprises 13 residues. V lost 4 bases and J lost 1, with 10 bases in between. Germline assignment: CDR1 SQVTM and CDR2 ANQGSEA. CDR3 bases: TGCAGCGTTGCCACGACAGTTAACTATGGCTACACCTTC. Translating it yields CSVATTVNYGYTF.

In this sample, this clonotype turned up a few times. The chain employs TRBV4-2 and TRBJ2-6; D is perhaps TRBD2 (6 bases). Deletions cut 5 bases from V and 3 bases from J, with 11 bases between. The CDR3 consists of 15 residues. Germline V gives CDR1 LGHNA, CDR2 YNFKEQ. The CDR3 region is CASSAREVGANVLTF. The CDR3 DNA is TGTGCCAGCAGCGCAAGGGAGGTTGGGGCCAACGTCCTGACTTTC.

The chain employs TRBV29-1 and TRBJ2-1, with a tentative D call TRBD2 (7 bases). The CDR3 is made up of 13 amino acids. Germline CDR1 is SQVTM and CDR2 is ANQGSEA. The V end lost 5 bases, the J end lost 6 bases, and 14 bases lay between the germline ends. The CDR3 DNA is TGCAGCGTTTTGGGGGGGGCCGTCAATGAGCAGTTCTTC. As protein: CSVLGGAVNEQFF.

This clonotype was picked up a small number of times. V gene TRBV7-9 combines with J gene TRBJ2-2; no clear D. V lost 5 bases to trimming and J lost 8 bases, with 15 bases between them. Germline V gene lookup returns CDR1 SEHNR and CDR2 FQNEAQ (reference sequence). CDR3 length: 14 amino acids. The CDR3 protein is CASSPLTEAGELFF. In DNA, the CDR3 is TGTGCCAGCAGCCCGCTGACCGAAGCAGGGGAGCTGTTTTTT.

This chain uses TRBV12-3 or TRBV12-4 with TRBJ1-4, with D unresolved. The CDR3 length is 15 residues. The V end was cut by 6 bases, the J end by 4 bases, with 15 bases between. In nucleotides, the CDR3 is TGTGCCAGCAGACAATGGGGAAGGGATAATGAAAAACTGTTTTTT. It encodes CASRQWGRDNEKLFF.

The chain employs TRBV4-1 and TRBJ1-2; possible D gene TRBD1, 5 bases. The CDR3 loop spans 14 amino acids. CDR1 MGHRA and CDR2 YSYEKL come from the germline V gene. Trimming removed 1 base from V and 2 bases from J, with 8 bases in between. The CDR3 DNA is TGCGCCAGCAGCCAAGTTGCAGGGAACTATGGCTACACCTTC. Translated, it gives CASSQVAGNYGYTF.

J is TRBJ2-3 and V is TRBV24-1, with 9 positions matching TRBD2. J gave up 5 bases and V 3 bases, and 5 bases lay outside the gene matches. Germline assignment: CDR1 KGHDR and CDR2 SFDVKD. The CDR3 runs 15 residues. CDR3 nucleotides: TGTGCCACCAGTGATCCCCCTAGCGGGGAAGATACGCAGTATTTT. Its protein is CATSDPPSGEDTQYF.

This clonotype was seen ten or more times. This sequence joins TRBV9 and TRBJ2-1, with 7 nucleotides matching TRBD2. This CDR3 comprises 15 residues. Germline values: CDR1 SGDLS, CDR2 YYNGEE. V was pared by 3 bases and J by 4 bases, with 7 bases of the junction left unmatched. The CDR3 DNA is TGTGCCAGCAGCGCCGGACTAGAGCTGTACAATGAGCAGTTCTTC. This encodes CASSAGLELYNEQFF.

The chain couples TRBV12-3 or TRBV12-4 to TRBJ1-4, with 7 bases fitting TRBD1. This CDR3 spans 16 amino acids. V lost 5 bases, J lost 8 bases, and 14 bases stayed unmatched. CDR3 bases: TGTGCCAGCAGTCCAGGGGGAGGTTTGAGAGAAGAAAAACTGTTTTTT. Protein: CASSPGGGLREEKLFF.

This sequence joins TRBV29-1 and TRBJ2-1; 7 nucleotides align to TRBD1. This CDR3 has 13 residues. J lost 4 bases, V lost 8 bases, and 8 bases had no gene match. The germline CDR1 and CDR2 sequences are SQVTM and ANQGSEA. The CDR3 region is CSSWDSLYNEQFF. The CDR3 nucleotides are TGCAGCTCGTGGGACAGCTTATACAATGAGCAGTTCTTC.

This clonotype showed up just a few times. The rearrangement joins TRBV6-2 or TRBV6-3 to TRBJ2-2; perhaps TRBD1 as D (6 bases). CDR1 and CDR2 from the germline V gene are MNHEY and SVGEGT. The CDR3 is 12 amino acids. The V and J ends lost 4 bases and 10 bases respectively, with 10 bases between them. The CDR3 bases are TGTGCCAGCAGTTTCGGGACACCGGAGCTGTTTTTT. It yields the protein CASSFGTPELFF.

This chain uses TRBV3-1 with TRBJ1-1, with 8 bases fitting TRBD1. With 4 bases clipped from V and 1 base from J, the junction kept 8 bases outside the gene matches. Germline values: CDR1 LGHDT, CDR2 YNNKEL (reference sequence). The CDR3 is made up of 16 amino acids. CDR3 nucleotide sequence: TGTGCCAGCAGCCGTTTACTGACAGGGGCGAACACTGAAGCTTTCTTT. It is translated as CASSRLLTGANTEAFF. The full variable domain, completed using reference TRBV3-1 and TRBJ1-1, is DTAVSQTPKYLVTQMGNDKSIKCEQNLGHDTMYWYKQDSKKFLKIMFSYNNKELIINETVPNRFSPKSPDKAHLNLHINSLELGDSAVYFCASSRLLTGANTEAFFGQGTRLTVV.

V and J are TRBV3-1 and TRBJ1-6; D may be TRBD1 (6 bases). Trimming took 4 bases from V and 14 from J, leaving 21 bases between them. The CDR3 has 15 residues. Germline assignment: CDR1 LGHDT and CDR2 YNNKEL (reference sequence). The CDR3, as DNA: TGTGCCAGCAGCCGAACGGACAGAGTCGTGGGGGCCCTCCACTTT. Its translation: CASSRTDRVVGALHF.